In this sample, the clone carrying this TCR beta chain turned up many times. Its antigen is unknown. Researchers made TCR beta libraries by using iRepertoire HTBI primers and running Arm-PCR on CDR3 regions. TCRdb analysed the multiplex PCR reads with MiXCR anew, one entry per CDR3 protein. The table lists 680,000 or so distinct CDR3 sequences, 15% to 20% of them singletons, with approximately 20% in the top ten. Time point indicated: newly diagnosed GD, antithyroid drugs for less than 3 months. After RNA was extracted from PBMCs, the TCR library was made from it. J was trimmed by 5 bases and V by 5 bases; bases with no gene match: 8. Germline loops: CDR1 SGHTA, CDR2 FQGNSA. The CDR3 length is 15 residues. This sample was taken from a study of regulatory T cells in long-lasting Graves disease. Study outcomes and limitations: Persistent disease showed a preference for TRBV28, TRBJ1-2 and TRBJ2-5. Persistent Graves' disease cases displayed lower TCR diversity than newly diagnosed ones.

These data also featured in a second study, about T cells in Graves' hyperthyroidism and ophthalmopathy.

The starting material was peripheral blood mononuclear cells (PBMCs), obtained at new diagnosis, from a patient treated with antithyroid drugs. The chain is built from TRBV7-2 and TRBJ1-4, with 7 bases identical to TRBD1. The source of this sequence is a woman aged 25 to 39 with Graves disease. In DNA, the CDR3 is TGTGCCAGCAGCGCCACCGGGACAGCAAATGAAAAACTGTTTTTT. It codes for CASSATGTANEKLFF.